This T cell receptor beta chain was identified during a study of glioma-infiltrating T cells after dendritic cell vaccination. Measured with immunoSEQ multiplex PCR; TCRdb has only the in-frame clones, and not every one. The profile covers around 78,000 clones, with about 85% appearing a single time and around 9.3% taken by the ten largest. The germline V gene encodes CDR1 MNHNS and CDR2 SASEGT. This CDR3 comprises 14 residues. V gave up 6 bases and J gave up 3 bases; unmatched junction bases: 4. Specified time point: after dendritic cell vaccination, including at tumor progression/relapse. This clonotype was sampled from a human donor with glioblastoma. The sequencing used blood, collected after dendritic cell vaccination. The chain uses TRBV6-1 and TRBJ1-4, with TRBD1 identical over 7 bases. CDR3 amino acids: CASRAGTANEKLFF. Here the CDR3 DNA reads TGTGCCAGCAGGGCCGGGACAGCTAATGAAAAACTGTTTTTT.